This TCR beta chain was retrieved from a study of blood T cell repertoires in COVID-19 (dated by TCRdb to 2018 to 2021). Context from the whole study: Samples covering the acute and convalescent phases of COVID-19 were provided by collaborators in the United States, Italy and Spain. The prospective study material was composed of cDNA or gDNA derived from T cells, B-cell-depleted T cells, or PBMCs. Subjects who had been exposed to COVID-19, were actively infected with it, or had recovered from it provided the deeply sampled blood TCRbeta repertoires that made up the dataset. The repertoires were made available in a free public database intended to serve as a resource for research on the immune response to SARS-CoV-2. Samples were obtained from the ongoing ImmuneRACE study (first 160 participants) and from roughly 1,300 subjects provided by 6 global collaborators. The sample metadata nearly always contained a de-identified subject ID, COVID-19 status, age in years and sex. Where available, HLA class I and class II types were obtained from metadata supplied by the sample provider rather than from assay-based typing.

Findings and caveats that apply to the study as a whole: The amount of clinical and demographic metadata varied by source and participant and was provided uncurated.

Here V drops 4 bases and J drops 5 bases, and the junction holds 9 bases not matched to any gene. The CDR3 covers 15 residues, taking in both the cysteine and the phenylalanine. Only CDR3 DNA is held: 45 bases, read in frame from base 1. CDR1 SGHRS and CDR2 YFSETQ were looked up in the germline V gene. A word on this clone: No antigen is known for it. No quality values exist for individual bases; no much larger clone is one base distant.

TCRbeta CDR3 regions were amplified from genomic DNA by means of the immunoSEQ Assay, a bias-controlled multiplex PCR. The authors' pipeline ran thus. Nucleated cell counts per sample were estimated from amplification of reference gene primers within the assay. To quantify the absolute abundance of each unique TCRbeta CDR3 rearrangement, sequence reads were collapsed and filtered. For each sample, productive Simpson clonality was calculated as the square root of Simpson's diversity index over productive rearrangements. TCRdb holds this immuneACCESS table with in-frame rearrangements only. Some clones are missing; in checked studies, unresolved V genes explain under half, and the rest has no known cause. The V and J calls and clone size were taken over from that table, and D and trimming were inferred from the DNA. The sample includes approximately 500,000 clones, with roughly 89% observed a single time. 0.9% of the sample comes from the top ten.

One collaborating source in Seattle enrolled patients while the patients were actively infected and followed the patients over time throughout the course of disease. Each collaborating institution followed its own protocols to collect whole blood in K2EDTA tubes. For TCRbeta analysis, collaborator samples were shipped as frozen whole blood, as isolated PBMCs, or as DNA extracted from either sample type. The rearranged segments are TRBV5-1 and TRBJ2-7, with 10 bases in between that match TRBD2. The TCR was taken from a young man with COVID-19, enrolled during active disease. The sample was peripheral blood. The DNA sequence follows: TGCGCCAGCAGCCCTCTAGCGGGAGAGAAAGACGAGCAGTACTTC. It translates as CASSPLAGEKDEQYF.